The present T cell receptor beta chain was sequenced within a study of cytomegalovirus exposure and HLA in healthy donors. Notes on the study in general: High sensitivity and specificity were reportedly achieved when the classifier diagnosed cytomegalovirus status.

On this clone itself: Its antigen remains unknown. An end of the junction differs from the germline gene, which may be a read error.

CDR3 length equals 15 residues. Germline V gene data show CDR1 as SEHNR and CDR2 as FQNEAQ (reference sequence). Primers included in the PCR were 60 Vbeta and 13 Jbeta primers. TCRdb keeps only in-frame clones here, not all; method: immunoSEQ multiplex PCR. The sample carries 100,000 or so clones, around three quarters recorded once. The TCR was taken from a female donor in good health and CMV-seropositive. What was sequenced was PBMCs. This chain joins TRBV7-9 and TRBJ2-6; D might be TRBD1 (6 bases). CDR3: CSSSRTESGANVLTF. DNA of the CDR3: TGTTCCAGCAGCCGGACAGAATCTGGGGCCAACGTCCTGACTTTC.